Below, 23 T cell receptor beta chains from the same sample are listed, as sequenced in a study of T cell changes during pregnancy in multiple sclerosis. Profiled with immunoSEQ multiplex PCR; TCRdb holds only in-frame clones, not every one. The data show around 70,000 clones, around nine tenths seen once. The sample was peripheral blood, taken in the first trimester of pregnancy. The origin of the receptors is a female donor in good health, enrolled as a control in a pregnancy study.

The rearrangement links TRBV5-4 to TRBJ2-3; no definite D call. The CDR3 is made up of 20 amino acids. V lost 4 bases to trimming and J lost 0 bases, with 27 bases between them. Germline CDR1 and CDR2: SGHNT and YYREEE (reference sequence). In DNA form, the CDR3 reads TGTGCCAGCAGCCCTAATTGGTTGGTTTCCGAAGCTCGAAGCACAGATACGCAGTATTTT. It translates to CASSPNWLVSEARSTDTQYF.

The rearrangement uses TRBV28 and TRBJ2-7, with D tentatively TRBD1 (5 bases). The germline CDR1 and CDR2 sequences are MDHEN and SYDVKM. V lost 5 bases, J lost 2 bases, and 10 bases lay in between. The CDR3 has 13 residues. Here the CDR3 reads CASSPDNPYEQYF. The DNA of the CDR3 is TGTGCCAGCAGTCCGGACAATCCCTACGAGCAGTACTTC.

CDR3 sequence (DNA): TGTGCCAGCAGCTTAGACAGCCAAGAGACCCAGTACTTC. Translation: CASSLDSQETQYF. The chain uses TRBV5-4 and TRBJ2-5; D perhaps matches TRBD1 (5 bases). Germline V gives CDR1 SGHNT, CDR2 YYREEE (reference sequence). This CDR3 comprises 13 residues. V lost 2 bases, J lost 1 base, and 6 bases lay in between.

This clone was detected only once. The CDR3 DNA is TGTGCCGGGACACTGCCCCAGCCCCAGCATTTT. Translating it yields CAGTLPQPQHF. The rearrangement links TRBV30 to TRBJ1-5; TRBD1 might be the D (6 bases). This CDR3 contains 11 residues. Per the germline V gene, CDR1 is GTSNPN and CDR2 is SVGIG (reference sequence). The V end lost 8 bases, the J end lost 7 bases, and 12 bases lay between the germline ends.

The chain is built from TRBV18 and TRBJ2-2, with 8 bases identical to TRBD1. The V and J ends lost 3 bases and 7 bases, in that order; junction bases with no gene match: 10. The germline gives CDR1 KGHSH, CDR2 LQKENI. CDR3 length: 16 residues. CDR3 DNA: TGTGCCAGCTCACCCTCGGCGGACAGGGCGGTCGGGGAGCTGTTTTTT. It yields the protein CASSPSADRAVGELFF.

J is TRBJ2-4 and V is TRBV6-6, with a weak D call TRBD2 (5 bases). Trimming pared 4 bases from V and 8 bases from J, leaving 9 bases between. Germline-derived CDR1 and CDR2 are MNHNY and SVGAGI (reference sequence). This CDR3 comprises 12 residues. The chain's CDR3 is CASSSDLYIQYF. The DNA of the CDR3 is TGTGCCAGCAGTTCGGACTTATACATTCAGTACTTC.

This chain's CDR3 is CASSLDSLRPGEQYF. The CDR3 DNA sequence: TGTGCCAGCAGCTTGGATTCTCTCAGGCCGGGGGAGCAGTACTTC. The chain recombines TRBV5-6 with TRBJ2-7; the D gene is possibly TRBD2 (5 bases). Germline assignment: CDR1 SGHDT and CDR2 YYEEEE. The V end was cut by 0 bases, the J end by 7 bases, with 17 bases between. This CDR3 contains 15 residues.

The chain couples TRBV5-1 to TRBJ2-7, with TRBD1 matching 8 bases. The germline CDR1 and CDR2 sequences are SGHRS and YFSETQ. This CDR3 is 15 amino acids long. V was pared by 4 bases and J by 3 bases, with 9 bases of the junction left unmatched. CDR3 DNA: TGCGCCAGCAGCCGCTGGGGACAGGCCAGCTACGAGCAGTACTTC. As protein: CASSRWGQASYEQYF.

The V and J genes are TRBV29-1 and TRBJ2-7; 11 bases map to TRBD2. Germline lookup yields CDR1 SQVTM and CDR2 ANQGSEA. This CDR3 has 13 amino acids. J gave up 2 bases and V 4 bases, and 1 base lay outside the gene matches. This chain's CDR3 is CSVGTSGPYEQYF. DNA of the CDR3: TGCAGCGTTGGGACTAGCGGGCCCTACGAGCAGTACTTC.

This clone appeared a few times. The CDR3 sequence is CASSVTGGTEAFF. CDR3 sequence (DNA): TGTGCCAGCAGCGTTACAGGGGGCACTGAAGCTTTCTTT. This chain joins TRBV13 and TRBJ1-1, with 8 bases fitting TRBD1. The V gene end was trimmed by 5 bases and the J gene end by 4 bases; junction bases not matched to a gene: 3. There are 13 residues in the CDR3. CDR1 is PRHDT, CDR2 FYEKMQ, per germline (reference sequence).

V gene TRBV19 combines with J gene TRBJ1-1; tentative D call: TRBD1 (6 bases). The CDR3 has 11 amino acids. V shed 4 bases and J shed 7 bases, with 7 bases lying between them. Germline V gene data show CDR1 as LNHDA and CDR2 as SQIVND (reference sequence). CDR3 protein: CASSRGLEAFF. CDR3 sequence (DNA): TGTGCCAGTAGTAGGGGGCTTGAAGCTTTCTTT. Drawing the rest from reference TRBV19 and TRBJ1-1, the complete variable domain is DGGITQSPKYLFRKEGQNVTLSCEQNLNHDAMYWYRQDPGQGLRLIYYSQIVNDFQKGDIAEGYSVSREKKESFPLTVTSAQKNPTAFYLCASSRGLEAFFGQGTRLTVV.

This clone was seen just once. The rearrangement links TRBV27 to TRBJ2-1; D is uncertain. The V and J ends lost 6 bases and 0 bases respectively, with 9 bases between them. CDR3 length: 14 amino acids. The germline V gene has CDR1 MNHEY and CDR2 SMNVEV (reference sequence). The DNA for the CDR3 is TGTGCCAGCAGCCTTCTTAGCTCCTACAATGAGCAGTTCTTC. It is translated as CASSLLSSYNEQFF.

The rearrangement joins TRBV5-1 to TRBJ1-5; TRBD1 matches at 8 bases. With 4 bases clipped from V and 7 bases from J, the junction kept 10 bases outside the gene matches. The CDR3 totals 15 residues. Germline values: CDR1 SGHRS, CDR2 YFSETQ. CDR3: CASSPAGTGGQPQHF. The CDR3 DNA reads as TGCGCCAGCAGCCCGGCCGGGACAGGAGGACAGCCCCAGCATTTT.

This chain links TRBV5-1 with TRBJ2-7, with TRBD1 identical over 7 bases. CDR1 is SGHRS and CDR2 is YFSETQ in the germline V gene. The CDR3 length is 15 residues. Trimming took 6 bases from V and 0 from J; bases not matched to a gene: 9. CDR3 sequence: CASKNTGDLSYEQYF. The CDR3 DNA is TGCGCCAGCAAAAATACAGGGGACCTCTCCTACGAGCAGTACTTC.

The chain has TRBV10-3 and TRBJ1-1; 7 bases line up with TRBD1. The length of the CDR3 is 14 residues. CDR1 and CDR2 (germline): ENHRY, SYGVKD. Losses at the gene ends were 4 bases for V and 5 bases for J; bases not matched to a gene: 7. The chain's CDR3 is CAISGPGGGTEAFF. For the CDR3, the DNA is TGTGCCATCAGTGGACCAGGGGGAGGTACTGAAGCTTTCTTT.

The chain joins TRBV2 to TRBJ1-5; 7 nucleotides agree with TRBD1. The trim removed 8 bases at V and 1 base at J, leaving 2 bases unmatched. Germline CDR1 and CDR2: SNHLY and FYNNEI. This CDR3 has 13 residues. The CDR3 nucleotides read TGTGCCAGCGGACAGGAAAGCAATCAGCCCCAGCATTTT. Protein product: CASGQESNQPQHF.

The V gene is TRBV4-1, the J gene TRBJ2-2; 8 bases line up with TRBD2. V was clipped by 8 bases and J by 0 bases; unmatched bases: 8. Germline lookup yields CDR1 MGHRA and CDR2 YSYEKL. The CDR3 length is 16 residues. The CDR3 DNA follows: TGCGCCAGCTCCGGTTTAGCGGGGCCGAACACCGGGGAGCTGTTTTTT. Translation: CASSGLAGPNTGELFF.

This clone showed up just once. The rearrangement uses TRBV4-2 and TRBJ1-5; 8 bases are shared with TRBD1. CDR1 is LGHNA and CDR2 is YNFKEQ in the germline V gene. Trimming at V came to 0 bases and at J to 2 bases, leaving 12 bases not matched to a gene. The CDR3 is made up of 19 amino acids. CDR3 residues: CASSQDEGRGRFGNQPQHF. The CDR3 DNA follows: TGTGCCAGCAGCCAAGATGAAGGCAGGGGGCGATTCGGCAATCAGCCCCAGCATTTT.

The rearrangement uses TRBV18 and TRBJ2-1; D possibly corresponds to TRBD2 (5 bases). V dropped 2 bases and J dropped 5 bases, with 13 bases sitting between them. Germline loops: CDR1 KGHSH, CDR2 LQKENI. CDR3 length equals 15 residues. CDR3 sequence: CASSPSWTENNEQFF. CDR3 bases: TGTGCCAGCTCACCATCCTGGACTGAAAACAATGAGCAGTTCTTC.

In its sample, this clone was seen once. This chain joins TRBV27 and TRBJ1-1; 8 nucleotides align to TRBD1. The CDR3 has 14 residues. CDR1 and CDR2 (germline): MNHEY, SMNVEV (reference sequence). J lost 10 bases, V lost 3 bases, and 10 bases had no gene match. The CDR3, as DNA: TGTGCCAGCAGTTTCCGAGGAGGACAGGGCGGAGCTTTCTTT. Its protein product is CASSFRGGQGGAFF.

The rearrangement links TRBV18 to TRBJ2-2, with TRBD2 matching 8 bases. CDR3 length: 15 amino acids. The V gene end was trimmed by 5 bases and the J gene end by 2 bases; junction bases not matched to a gene: 4. The germline V gene encodes CDR1 KGHSH and CDR2 LQKENI. The CDR3 spells CASSALAGNTGELFF. CDR3 nucleotide sequence: TGTGCCAGCTCAGCCCTAGCGGGCAACACCGGGGAGCTGTTTTTT.

In regard to this clone: This sample includes further DNA sequences coding for the same CDR3. V usage is TRBV28 and J usage is TRBJ2-7, with TRBD1 matching over 7 bases. The CDR3 length is 13 residues. Germline lookup yields CDR1 MDHEN and CDR2 SYDVKM. Unmatched junction bases numbered 3, after V lost 6 bases and J lost 1 base. CDR3 loop: CASSPGQSYEQYF. CDR3 DNA: TGTGCCAGCAGCCCGGGACAGTCCTACGAGCAGTACTTC.

The V call is TRBV5-1, the J call TRBJ2-1; D is ambiguous. This CDR3 has 13 amino acids. From germline, CDR1 is SGHRS and CDR2 YFSETQ. The V and J ends lost 1 base and 5 bases respectively, with 7 bases between them. CDR3 region: CASSLFPDNEQFF. CDR3 sequence (DNA): TGCGCCAGCAGCTTGTTCCCAGACAATGAGCAGTTCTTC.